This T cell receptor (beta chain) is from a study of shared clonotypes between healthy human individuals. The repertoire was sequenced with immunoSEQ multiplex PCR; TCRdb's copy has only in-frame clones and lacks some. In the table there are about 510,000 clones, 90% to 96% of which are singletons. The V gene's germline CDR1 is SGHNT and CDR2 YYREEE (reference sequence). The V and J ends lost 1 base and 3 bases, in that order; junction bases with no gene match: 10. CDR3 size: 19 residues. The chain joins TRBV5-4 to TRBJ2-2, with TRBD2 matching over 12 bases. This TCR derives from a woman aged 30 to 39 in good health. The specimen sequenced was naive CD4+ T cells sorted from blood. Subset in this sample: CD45RA+ positively selected. The CDR3 bases are TGTGCCAGCAGCTTGAATCCTAGCGGGAGGGCCCGGGACACCGGGGAGCTGTTTTTT. Translated: CASSLNPSGRARDTGELFF.